What follows are 4 T cell receptor gamma chains derived from one specimen sequenced in a study of γδ T cells in repeated Plasmodium falciparum infection. Gammadelta T cells were flow-sorted from PBMC into Vgamma9/Vdelta2+ and Vdelta2-negative populations for bulk analysis. TCRdb reran clone calling via CATT on the multiplex PCR reads. The repertoire holds approximately 26,000 gamma-chain clones, with 2.5% to 3.5% as singletons. The material sequenced was gamma-delta T cells from blood. The source of these receptors is a pool of human donors (malaria-infected and uninfected, not separated).

In its sample, this clone was seen a few times. For this DNA, TCRdb reports the protein of a much larger clone, which diverges at residue 5, most likely from a read error; the protein presented here is translated directly from the DNA. This chain joins TRGV2 and TRGJP1. As TCRdb names no J gene, one was assigned here on the basis of a DNA match to germline. The germline V gene has CDR1 EGSNGY and CDR2 YDSYNSKV. The CDR3 extends over 14 amino acids. CDR3 sequence: CATWGGHPGWFKIF. CDR3 in DNA: TGTGCCACCTGGGGCGGGCACCCTGGTTGGTTCAAGATATTT.

This clone was counted only a few times. It differs at one base from a far larger clone, so likely a read error. Different DNA sequences within this sample yield the same CDR3. This chain uses TRGV9 with TRGJP. TCRdb lists no J gene, so it was determined here by aligning the DNA to germline. The CDR3 totals 17 residues. Germline lookup yields CDR1 GITISATS and CDR2 ISYDGTV (reference sequence). In DNA form, the CDR3 reads TGTGCCTTGTGGGAGGTCCACTCGGAGTTAGGCAAAAAAATCAAGGTATTT. This encodes CALWEVHSELGKKIKVF.

This clone was seen more than once but under ten times. TCRdb's listed protein matches a much larger clone and diverges from this DNA's translation at residue 3, likely through a read error; the protein shown comes from the DNA. The chain uses TRGV9 and TRGJP. TCRdb leaves out the J gene; it was filled in here by matching the DNA to germline. The CDR3 totals 15 residues. The germline V gene has CDR1 GITISATS and CDR2 ISYDGTV (reference sequence). In DNA form, the CDR3 reads TGTGCCTCGTGGGAGGTGACCTCCGGCAAAAAAATCAAGGTATTT. Translation gives CASWEVTSGKKIKVF.

Worth noting for this clone: A far larger clone differs by one base, so this is likely a read error. Other DNA sequences from this sample encode an identical CDR3 as well. The V call is TRGV8, the J call TRGJ1 or TRGJ2. The J gene comes from matching the DNA to germline here; TCRdb lacks it. Looked up from germline, CDR1 is VENAVY and CDR2 is YDSYNSRV. The CDR3 is made up of 10 amino acids. CDR3 amino acids: CATWDKKKLF. CDR3 bases: TGTGCTACCTGGGATAAGAAGAAACTCTTT.